Below, 19 T cell receptor beta chains from the same sample are listed, as sequenced in a study of human T cells and chemical hapten exposure (dated by TCRdb to the early 2020s). The protocol used for the library was RACE. Instrument on record: NextSeq 500. TCRdb trimmed the raw reads at Q25, called clones with MiXCR and kept productive beta chains. Rows merge per CDR3 protein into single entries with the most common DNA and genes. This sample comprises 190,000 or so distinct CDR3 sequences, 24% of them detected only once. The ten most abundant clones make up 2% to 3% of the sample. The time point label, read with the paper, signifies: patch test 3, about 24 weeks after DPC sensitization. The treatment or condition label on this specimen signifies: therapeutic diphenylcyclopropenone sensitization with weekly scalp DPC. The starting material was whole blood, obtained in connection with sensitization to the hapten diphenylcyclopropenone (DPC). The receptor source for this set is a woman between 40 and 50 years old with alopecia areata. Some clones in this sample may be carry-over from other donors' samples.

The table lists this clonotype with a few counts. This sequence joins TRBV29-1 and TRBJ1-2; TRBD1 matches at 10 bases. The CDR3 spans 13 residues. J lost 7 bases, V lost 2 bases, and 4 bases had no gene match. The germline V gene has CDR1 SQVTM and CDR2 ANQGSEA. CDR3 in DNA: TGCAGCGTTGAACGGGACAGGGGTTCTGGCTACACCTTC. As protein: CSVERDRGSGYTF.

This clonotype has more than one count but fewer than ten. J is TRBJ2-7 and V is TRBV6-2 or TRBV6-3; perhaps TRBD1 as D (6 bases). Trimming stripped 6 bases from V and 2 bases from J, with 14 bases between. The CDR3 sequence is 14 residues long. The germline gives CDR1 MNHEY, CDR2 SVGEGT. CDR3 protein: CASRRTQGPYEQYF. In DNA form, the CDR3 reads TGTGCCAGCAGGAGGACGCAGGGGCCCTACGAGCAGTACTTC.

This clonotype has only a few counts. This sequence joins TRBV7-9 and TRBJ2-3; D perhaps matches TRBD2 (6 bases). Trimming took 5 bases from V and 4 from J, leaving 16 bases between them. The CDR3 consists of 15 residues. Germline V gives CDR1 SEHNR, CDR2 FQNEAQ (reference sequence). The CDR3 sequence: CASSPTGEAADTQYF. In nucleotides, the CDR3 is TGTGCCAGCAGCCCGACGGGGGAAGCAGCAGATACGCAGTATTTT.

The chain combines TRBV20-1 with TRBJ1-2; D is undetermined. CDR1 is DFQATT and CDR2 is SNEGSKA in the germline V gene (reference sequence). Trimming took off 6 bases at V and 6 bases at J, with 14 bases between the two ends. The CDR3 is made up of 12 amino acids. CDR3 sequence reads: CSAVSGSHGYTF. Here the CDR3 DNA reads TGCAGTGCAGTATCCGGGTCCCATGGCTACACCTTC.

The chain is built from TRBV7-2 and TRBJ2-3; D possibly corresponds to TRBD2 (5 bases). V was clipped by 0 bases and J by 0 bases, with 10 bases between them. Germline V lookup: CDR1 SGHTA, CDR2 FQGNSA. The CDR3 has 16 residues. Here the CDR3 DNA reads TGTGCCAGCAGCTTAGCGCGAGGGCAGAGCACAGATACGCAGTATTTT. Its protein is CASSLARGQSTDTQYF. Full variable domain (missing parts from reference TRBV7-2 and TRBJ2-3): GAGVSQSPSNKVTEKGKDVELRCDPISGHTALYWYRQSLGQGLEFLIYFQGNSAPDKSGLPSDRFSAERTGGSVSTLTIQRTQQEDSAVYLCASSLARGQSTDTQYFGPGTRLTVL.

The chain couples TRBV15 to TRBJ2-5; 8 bases map to TRBD1. Germline values: CDR1 LNHNV, CDR2 YYDKDF (reference sequence). V was clipped by 4 bases and J by 5 bases; unmatched bases: 9. The CDR3 is 15 amino acids. The CDR3: CATSKVGQGTETQYF. The CDR3 DNA reads TGTGCCACCAGCAAAGTAGGACAGGGCACGGAGACCCAGTACTTC.

The chain links TRBV11-1 to TRBJ2-3, with D possibly matching TRBD1 (5 bases). Trimming shortened V by 6 bases and J by 4 bases, and 11 bases separated the two germline ends. This CDR3 is 13 amino acids long. In germline, CDR1 is SGHAT, CDR2 FQDESV (reference sequence). In DNA form, the CDR3 reads TGTGCCAGCAGACAAACAGGTTCAGATACGCAGTATTTT. Protein sequence: CASRQTGSDTQYF.

CDR3: CASRSGTSGRDEQFF. The CDR3, as DNA: TGTGCCAGCAGATCCGGGACTAGCGGGAGGGATGAGCAGTTCTTC. The J gene is TRBJ2-1, the V gene TRBV27; 16 bases map to TRBD2. CDR3 size: 15 residues. Germline values: CDR1 MNHEY, CDR2 SMNVEV (reference sequence). J lost 8 bases, V lost 6 bases, and 4 bases had no gene match.

The rearrangement joins TRBV7-9 to TRBJ2-4; 7 bases line up with TRBD1. Germline assignment: CDR1 SEHNR and CDR2 FQNEAQ (reference sequence). After removal of 2 bases from V and 4 bases from J, the junction contained 2 bases not matched to a gene. This CDR3 comprises 14 residues. Written as DNA, the CDR3 is TGTGCCAGCAGCTTATGGGACAGAAAAAACATTCAGTACTTC. Its protein is CASSLWDRKNIQYF. Full variable domain (outside the CDR3, taken from reference TRBV7-9 and TRBJ2-4): DTGVSQNPRHKITKRGQNVTFRCDPISEHNRLYWYRQTLGQGPEFLTYFQNEAQLEKSRLLSDRFSAERPKGSFSTLEIQRTEQGDSAMYLCASSLWDRKNIQYFGAGTRLSVL.

A few counts support this clonotype. The rearrangement links TRBV3-1 to TRBJ2-4; D is unclear. Per germline, CDR1 LGHDT and CDR2 YNNKEL (reference sequence). The CDR3 length is 14 residues. V was cut by 0 bases and J by 0 bases, with 3 bases left in between. The CDR3 here is CASSQDVAKNIQYF. In DNA, the CDR3 is TGTGCCAGCAGCCAAGATGTAGCCAAAAACATTCAGTACTTC.

The sample holds a few counts of this clonotype. In nucleotides, the CDR3 is TGTGCCAGCAGTTTTCCAGGGGGAGATTCACCCCTCCACTTT. Translated, it gives CASSFPGGDSPLHF. This chain joins TRBV27 and TRBJ1-6; the match to TRBD1 covers 7 bases. This CDR3 has 14 amino acids. After removal of 3 bases from V and 8 bases from J, the junction contained 4 bases not matched to a gene. Germline assignment: CDR1 MNHEY and CDR2 SMNVEV (reference sequence).

This rearrangement joins TRBV6-2 or TRBV6-3 to TRBJ1-5; D possibly corresponds to TRBD1 (5 bases). The CDR3 contains 15 residues. Trimming removed 6 bases from V and 6 bases from J, with 18 bases in between. Per the germline V gene, CDR1 is MNHEY and CDR2 is SVGEGT. The CDR3 protein is CASSRWGVGSQPQHF. The CDR3 coding sequence is TGTGCCAGCAGCCGTTGGGGGGTTGGCAGTCAGCCCCAGCATTTT.

This clonotype was seen a few times. The V call is TRBV20-1, the J call TRBJ1-1; D uncertain. V was shortened by 3 bases and J by 2 bases, with 10 bases between the two germline ends. The V gene's germline CDR1 is DFQATT and CDR2 SNEGSKA (reference sequence). The CDR3 extends over 13 amino acids. The CDR3 loop is CSASRDPNTEAFF. As DNA, the CDR3 is TGCAGTGCTAGTCGGGATCCAAACACTGAAGCTTTCTTT.

This clonotype was counted between two and nine times. At one end the junction does not follow the germline gene, possibly because of a read error. CDR3 bases: TGTGCCATCAGACGGACAGGGGGCACCCCTTCTGGGGCCAACGTCCCGACTTTC. Protein sequence: CAIRRTGGTPSGANVPTF. The genes are TRBV10-3 and TRBJ2-6, with 11 bases aligning to TRBD1. Germline values: CDR1 ENHRY, CDR2 SYGVKD. The CDR3 extends over 18 amino acids.

The chain carries TRBV29-1 and TRBJ2-7; 9 bases map to TRBD2. The CDR3 spans 13 residues. Per germline, CDR1 SQVTM and CDR2 ANQGSEA. With V trimmed by 3 bases and J by 5 bases, 5 bases remained unmatched. The CDR3 bases are TGCAGCGTTGACGCTAGCGGGACTCACGAGCAGTACTTC. Translation: CSVDASGTHEQYF.

This clonotype has just a few counts. The chain joins TRBV20-1 to TRBJ2-7; 10 bases are shared with TRBD1. The CDR3 contains 14 residues. Germline trimming cut 6 bases from V and 6 bases from J; bases unmatched to any gene: 11. Germline lookup yields CDR1 DFQATT and CDR2 SNEGSKA (reference sequence). The chain's CDR3 is CSADPGQGGVEQYF. The CDR3, as DNA: TGCAGTGCAGACCCTGGACAGGGGGGGGTCGAGCAGTACTTC.

The chain couples TRBV7-2 to TRBJ1-3; unclear D gene. V was cut by 1 base and J by 0 bases, with 7 bases left in between. Germline V gene data show CDR1 as SGHTA and CDR2 as FQGNSA. This CDR3 contains 15 residues. This CDR3 reads CASSLDFGSGNTIYF. The DNA of the CDR3 is TGTGCCAGCAGCTTAGATTTCGGCTCTGGAAACACCATATATTTT. The variable domain in full, with the rest retrieved from reference TRBV7-2 and TRBJ1-3, is GAGVSQSPSNKVTEKGKDVELRCDPISGHTALYWYRQSLGQGLEFLIYFQGNSAPDKSGLPSDRFSAERTGGSVSTLTIQRTQQEDSAVYLCASSLDFGSGNTIYFGEGSWLTVV.

The chain employs TRBV9 and TRBJ2-7; no reliable D call. Trimming shortened V by 4 bases and J by 2 bases, and 13 bases separated the two germline ends. The CDR3 contains 14 residues. Germline V gene lookup returns CDR1 SGDLS and CDR2 YYNGEE. The CDR3 nucleotides read TGTGCCAGCAGCCCTCAGACTGGTGCCTACGAGCAGTACTTC. Amino acids: CASSPQTGAYEQYF.

CDR3 residues: CSVRGGGGQFF. In nucleotides, the CDR3 is TGCAGCGTGCGGGGGGGAGGCGGGCAGTTCTTC. The V gene is TRBV29-1, the J gene TRBJ2-1; 9 positions match TRBD2. Germline V CDR1 and CDR2: SQVTM, ANQGSEA. V gave up 6 bases and J gave up 12 bases; unmatched junction bases: 6. The CDR3 is 11 residues long.